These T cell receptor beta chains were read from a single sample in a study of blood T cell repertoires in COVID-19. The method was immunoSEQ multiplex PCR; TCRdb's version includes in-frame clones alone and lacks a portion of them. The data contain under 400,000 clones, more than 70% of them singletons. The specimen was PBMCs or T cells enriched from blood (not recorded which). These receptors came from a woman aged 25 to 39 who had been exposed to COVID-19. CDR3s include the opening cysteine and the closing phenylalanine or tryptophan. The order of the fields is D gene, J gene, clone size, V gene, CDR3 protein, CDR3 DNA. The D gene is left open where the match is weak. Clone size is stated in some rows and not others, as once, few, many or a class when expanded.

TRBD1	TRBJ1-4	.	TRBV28	CASTRGDRATNEKLFF	TGTGCCAGCACCAGGGGGGACCGTGCAACTAATGAAAAACTGTTTTTT
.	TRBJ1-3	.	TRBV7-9	CASSLRRGSGNTIYF	TGTGCCAGCAGCTTACGCAGGGGCTCTGGAAACACCATATATTTT
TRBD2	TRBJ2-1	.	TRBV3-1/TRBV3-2	CASSPIAGLYNEQFF	TGTGCCAGCAGCCCAATAGCGGGACTTTACAATGAGCAGTTCTTC
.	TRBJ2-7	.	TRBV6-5	CASSYGRGVGEQYF	TGTGCCAGCAGTTATGGCAGGGGCGTCGGCGAGCAGTACTTC
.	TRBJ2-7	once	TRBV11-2	CASSRYEQYF	TGTGCCAGCAGCCGCTACGAGCAGTACTTC
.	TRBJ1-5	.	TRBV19	CASSIDYTVNQPQHF	TGTGCCAGTAGTATAGATTATACAGTCAATCAGCCCCAGCATTTT
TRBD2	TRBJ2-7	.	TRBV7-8	CASSMTSGDSYEQYF	TGTGCCAGCAGCATGACTAGCGGTGACTCCTACGAGCAGTACTTC
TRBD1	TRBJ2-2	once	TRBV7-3	CASSHGQGRTGELFF	TGTGCCAGCAGCCACGGACAGGGCCGCACCGGGGAGCTGTTTTTT
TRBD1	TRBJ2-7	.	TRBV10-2	CASSSDRGPYEQYF	TGCGCCAGCAGTTCCGACAGGGGCCCCTACGAGCAGTACTTC
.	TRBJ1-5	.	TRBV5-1	CASSSQGDQPQHF	TGCGCCAGCAGCTCGCAGGGTGATCAGCCCCAGCATTTT
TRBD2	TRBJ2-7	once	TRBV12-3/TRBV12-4	CASSLRGGGEQYF	TGTGCCAGCAGTTTGCGGGGGGGAGGCGAGCAGTACTTC
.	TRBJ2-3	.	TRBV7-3	CASSQGGGQGTDTQYF	TGTGCCAGCAGCCAGGGGGGAGGTCAGGGCACAGATACGCAGTATTTT
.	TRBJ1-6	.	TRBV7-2	CASSPGHRNSYNSPLHF	TGTGCCAGCAGCCCGGGACACCGGAACTCCTATAATTCACCCCTCCACTTT
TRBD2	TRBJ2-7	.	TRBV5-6	CASSLARLAGGFYEQYF	TGTGCCAGCAGCTTGGCCCGACTAGCGGGAGGATTTTACGAGCAGTACTTC
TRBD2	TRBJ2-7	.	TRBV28	CASKREVPYEQYF	TGTGCCAGCAAGCGGGAGGTTCCCTACGAGCAGTACTTC
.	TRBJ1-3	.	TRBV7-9	CASSFGDGVLSSGNTIYF	TGTGCCAGCAGCTTTGGAGACGGAGTCCTATCCTCTGGAAACACCATATATTTT
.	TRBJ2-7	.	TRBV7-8	CASSLAVGQVGEQYF	TGTGCCAGCAGCTTAGCGGTGGGGCAAGTGGGCGAGCAGTACTTC
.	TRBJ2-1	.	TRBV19	CATIPGGSNEQFF	TGTGCCACGATACCCGGAGGGAGCAATGAGCAGTTCTTC
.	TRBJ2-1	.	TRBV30	CAWSGGPGSNEQFF	TGTGCCTGGAGTGGAGGCCCGGGGAGCAATGAGCAGTTCTTC
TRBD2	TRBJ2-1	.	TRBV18	CASWETGGIPVEQFF	TGTGCCAGCTGGGAAACGGGAGGAATACCGGTTGAGCAGTTCTTC
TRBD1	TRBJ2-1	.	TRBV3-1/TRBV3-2	CASRTAGQGNEQFF	TGTGCCAGCAGGACGGCGGGACAGGGGAATGAGCAGTTCTTC
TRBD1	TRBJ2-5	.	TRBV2	CASSPDRVETQYF	TGTGCCAGCAGTCCTGACAGGGTAGAGACCCAGTACTTC
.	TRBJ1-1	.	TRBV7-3	CASKSSNMNTEAFF	TGTGCCAGCAAGTCTTCTAATATGAACACTGAAGCTTTCTTT
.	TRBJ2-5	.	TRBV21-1	CASSKARTAGGSQETQYF	TGTGCCAGCAGCAAAGCCCGGACAGCGGGAGGTAGTCAAGAGACCCAGTACTTC
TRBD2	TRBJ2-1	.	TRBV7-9	CASSLAPPSGAGNEQFF	TGTGCCAGCAGCTTAGCCCCTCCTAGCGGAGCGGGGAATGAGCAGTTCTTC
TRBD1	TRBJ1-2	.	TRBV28	CASSLFSGTGGFGYTF	TGTGCCAGCAGTTTATTCTCCGGGACAGGGGGCTTTGGCTACACCTTC
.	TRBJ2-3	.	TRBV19	CASSIARDTQYF	TGTGCCAGTAGTATAGCGAGAGATACGCAGTATTTT
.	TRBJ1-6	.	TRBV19	CASTPGRKGRDNRSPLHF	TGTGCCAGTACCCCGGGGAGGAAGGGGCGCGATAATCGGTCACCCCTCCACTTT
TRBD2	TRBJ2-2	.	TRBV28	CASRAGQTTGELFF	TGTGCCAGCAGAGCGGGGCAAACTACCGGGGAGCTGTTTTTT
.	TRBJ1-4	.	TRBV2	CASSDPPGLTEKLFF	TGTGCCAGCAGTGACCCCCCAGGGCTGACTGAAAAACTGTTTTTT
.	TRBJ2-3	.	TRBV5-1	CASSLDGGDTDTQYF	TGCGCCAGCAGCTTGGATGGCGGAGACACAGATACGCAGTATTTT
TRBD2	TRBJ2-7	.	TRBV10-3	CAISESRASGSYEQYF	TGTGCCATCAGTGAGTCCCGGGCTAGCGGGAGCTACGAGCAGTACTTC
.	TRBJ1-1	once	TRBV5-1	CASSLASSVELGEAFF	TGCGCCAGCAGCTTGGCCAGTTCAGTCGAGCTAGGTGAAGCTTTCTTT
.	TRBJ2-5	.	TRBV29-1	CSVDAGEQETQYF	TGCAGCGTTGACGCGGGTGAACAAGAGACCCAGTACTTC
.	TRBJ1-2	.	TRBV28	CATQAWYGYTF	TGTGCCACCCAGGCATGGTACGGCTACACCTTC
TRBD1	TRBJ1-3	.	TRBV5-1	CASSSGTGAGNTIYF	TGCGCCAGCAGCTCAGGGACAGGGGCTGGAAACACCATATATTTT
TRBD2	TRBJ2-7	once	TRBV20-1	CSASPGLAKYEQYF	TGCAGTGCCAGTCCGGGACTAGCGAAATACGAGCAGTACTTC
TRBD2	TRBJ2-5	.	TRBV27	CASKFRGLAGANTEETQYF	TGTGCCAGCAAATTTCGCGGACTAGCGGGAGCCAATACGGAAGAGACCCAGTACTTC
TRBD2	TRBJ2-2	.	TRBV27	CASKVFAGVHTGELFF	TGTGCCAGCAAGGTCTTTGCGGGAGTTCACACCGGGGAGCTGTTTTTT
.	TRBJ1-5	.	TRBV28	CASSLHTGNQPQHF	TGTGCCAGCAGTTTACATACAGGGAATCAGCCCCAGCATTTT
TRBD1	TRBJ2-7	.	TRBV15	CATNLGGQASYEQYF	TGTGCCACCAACCTTGGAGGACAGGCCTCCTACGAGCAGTACTTC
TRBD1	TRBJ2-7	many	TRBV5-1	CASSPAKTGRSDEQYF	TGCGCCAGCAGCCCCGCTAAGACAGGGCGTAGCGACGAGCAGTACTTC
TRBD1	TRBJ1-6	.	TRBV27	CASSPWTGEGDSPLHF	TGTGCCAGCAGTCCCTGGACAGGGGAGGGAGATTCACCCCTCCACTTT
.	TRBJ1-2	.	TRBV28	CASSRTLGTPNYGYTF	TGTGCCAGCAGTCGAACCCTCGGGACACCTAACTATGGCTACACCTTC
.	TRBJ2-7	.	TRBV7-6	CASSLRQVPGYEQYF	TGTGCCAGCAGCCTCAGACAGGTCCCGGGGTACGAGCAGTACTTC
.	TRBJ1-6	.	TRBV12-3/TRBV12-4	CASSLLADSPLHF	TGTGCCAGCAGTTTACTGGCTGATTCACCCCTCCACTTT